Each of the 9 T cell receptor beta chains below was sequenced from the same sample in a study of CD8 T cells in ankylosing spondylitis. Findings and limits, study-wide: What seemed typical of ankylosing spondylitis blood was a TCR beta motif built from several highly homologous variants.

TCRdb reprocessed the 5' RACE reads with MiXCR, giving one entry per CDR3 protein. The data show about 750,000 distinct CDR3 sequences, with 15% to 20% seen just once and under 20% held by the top ten. No antigen has been identified for these receptors. Input material: blood, either unsorted or a sorted T cell fraction (not recorded which). These receptors all stem from a male donor with ankylosing spondylitis.

The chain employs TRBV4-1 and TRBJ2-1, with a tentative D call TRBD2 (8 bases). The CDR3 sequence is 18 residues long. The germline V gene has CDR1 MGHRA and CDR2 YSYEKL. Trimming left V 0 bases short and J 9 bases short, with 24 bases between. CDR3 loop: CASSQEGGGGPPRGEQFF. The CDR3 region has the DNA TGCGCCAGCAGCCAAGAAGGGGGCGGGGGGCCACCTCGGGGTGAGCAGTTCTTC.

The chain links TRBV28 to TRBJ2-7; 7 bases agree with TRBD1. Germline V gene sequence: CDR1 MDHEN, CDR2 SYDVKM. V dropped 4 bases and J dropped 6; count of bases not matched to a gene: 12. The CDR3 spans 15 residues. As DNA, the CDR3 is TGTGCCAGCAGTTCCAGACAGGGTTCTGGCTCCGAGCAGTACTTC. Its translation is CASSSRQGSGSEQYF.

This clonotype showed up just a few times. This sequence joins TRBV21-1 and TRBJ1-6; the listed D gene, TRBD1, was not tested against the DNA. TRBV21-1 is noted as a pseudogene. The CDR3 is 18 amino acids. CDR3 protein: CASSNGTGGVTYNSPLHF. The CDR3, as DNA: TGTGCCAGCAGCAACGGGACAGGGGGCGTCACCTATAATTCACCCCTCCACTTT.

This rearrangement joins TRBV6-5 to TRBJ2-1; D is perhaps TRBD2 (6 bases). The CDR3 contains 15 residues. With 2 bases removed from V and 6 bases from J, the gap between germline ends came to 14 bases. Per the germline V gene, CDR1 is MNHEY and CDR2 is SVGAGI. The CDR3 protein is CASSYRPGVINEQFF. The CDR3, as DNA: TGTGCCAGCAGTTACCGGCCGGGAGTCATCAATGAGCAGTTCTTC.

The sample holds a few counts of this clonotype. The chain combines TRBV12-3 or TRBV12-4 with TRBJ1-3, with D hard to call. The germline V and J ends were trimmed by 2 bases and 4 bases, with 15 bases remaining between them. This CDR3 comprises 16 residues. This CDR3 reads CASSLSGKSGGNTIYF. In DNA, the CDR3 is TGTGCCAGCAGTTTATCGGGGAAAAGTGGGGGAAACACCATATATTTT.

This clonotype has more than one count but fewer than ten. The rearrangement links TRBV14 to TRBJ2-7; D gene uncertain. Trimming pared 5 bases from V and 6 bases from J, leaving 11 bases between. The germline V gene has CDR1 SGHDN and CDR2 FVKESK. The CDR3 is made up of 12 amino acids. CDR3 sequence: CASSVHIGEQYF. The CDR3 DNA sequence: TGTGCCAGCAGCGTCCACATAGGCGAGCAGTACTTC. The variable domain in full, with the rest retrieved from reference TRBV14 and TRBJ2-7, is EAGVTQFPSHSVIEKGQTVTLRCDPISGHDNLYWYRRVMGKEIKFLLHFVKESKQDESGMPNNRFLAERTGGTYSTLKVQPAELEDSGVYFCASSVHIGEQYFGPGTRLTVT.

The CDR3 coding sequence is TGCGCCAGCAGCTTAAACAGGGTGAGCTCCTACGAGCAGTACTTC. This gives the protein CASSLNRVSSYEQYF. The V and J genes are TRBV5-1 and TRBJ2-7; D may be TRBD1 (6 bases). Germline lookup yields CDR1 SGHRS and CDR2 YFSETQ. V lost 2 bases and J lost 0, with 12 bases in between. The CDR3 extends over 15 amino acids.

CDR3 protein: CASSLGARTGVPETQYF. CDR3 bases: TGTGCCAGCAGCTTGGGTGCGCGGACAGGGGTCCCAGAGACCCAGTACTTC. V is TRBV5-8 and J is TRBJ2-5; TRBD1 matches 9 bases. This CDR3 has 17 amino acids. CDR1 and CDR2 from the germline V gene are SGHTS and YDEGEE. Unmatched junction bases numbered 10, after V lost 0 bases and J lost 4 bases.

This clonotype was picked up a small number of times. The rearrangement joins TRBV4-3 to TRBJ2-1; 11 bases match TRBD1. Germline trimming cut 0 bases from V and 5 bases from J; bases unmatched to any gene: 3. The CDR3 runs 16 residues. CDR1 and CDR2 from the germline V gene are LGHNA and YSLEER. In nucleotides, the CDR3 is TGCGCCAGCAGCCAAGATCGGGGACAGGGGGACAATGAGCAGTTCTTC. It is translated as CASSQDRGQGDNEQFF.